This T cell receptor (beta chain) was retrieved from a study of cytomegalovirus exposure and HLA in healthy donors. PCR employed 60 Vbeta and 13 Jbeta primers. Data came from immunoSEQ multiplex PCR; TCRdb stores just in-frame clones and leaves some out. The table has some 160,000 clones, around four fifths seen once. The germline V gene encodes CDR1 SEHNR and CDR2 FQNEAQ (reference sequence). V was shortened by 7 bases and J by 0 bases, with 22 bases between the two germline ends. This CDR3 has 19 residues. The genes are TRBV7-9 and TRBJ2-6; D is unclear. The origin of this receptor is a woman between 25 and 40 years old in good health and CMV-seronegative. The material sequenced was PBMCs. The DNA for the CDR3 is TGTGCCAGCACCTCACGAGAGAGCCGTGTATACTCTGGGGCCAACGTCCTGACTTTC. Protein: CASTSRESRVYSGANVLTF.